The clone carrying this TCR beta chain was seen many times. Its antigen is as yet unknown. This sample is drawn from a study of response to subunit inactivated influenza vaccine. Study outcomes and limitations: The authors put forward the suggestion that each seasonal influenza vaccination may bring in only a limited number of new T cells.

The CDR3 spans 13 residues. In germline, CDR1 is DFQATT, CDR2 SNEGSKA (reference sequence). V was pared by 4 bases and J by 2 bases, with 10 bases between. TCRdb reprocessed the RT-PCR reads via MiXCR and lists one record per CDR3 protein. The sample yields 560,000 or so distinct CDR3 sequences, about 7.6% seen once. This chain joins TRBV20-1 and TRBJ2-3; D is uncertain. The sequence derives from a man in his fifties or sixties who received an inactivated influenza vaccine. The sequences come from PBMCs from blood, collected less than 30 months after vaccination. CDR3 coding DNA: TGCAGTGCTACCGGGCCTTTCACAGATACGCAGTATTTT. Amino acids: CSATGPFTDTQYF.